These 28 T cell receptor beta chains were sequenced from one sample in a study of OX40 agonist ivuxolimab in advanced cancers. Sequencing was performed with immunoSEQ multiplex PCR; in TCRdb, only in-frame clones are kept and a portion is missing. The data contain tens of thousands of clones, 84% of them seen just once; the ten biggest clones take up about 27%. This specimen was CD4+ or CD8+ T cells sorted from blood, taken in a trial of the OX40 agonist ivuxolimab. These receptors were obtained from an adult with an advanced solid tumor such as melanoma, head and neck, liver or kidney cancer.

The V and J genes are TRBV21-1 and TRBJ1-1. TRBV21-1 is assigned pseudogene status. The CDR3 runs to 13 residues. The CDR3 nucleotides read TGTGCCAGCAGCACCTTACTGAACACTGAAGCTTTCTTT. This codes for CASSTLLNTEAFF.

CDR3 loop: CASSSGLAGGETQYF. As DNA, the CDR3 is TGTGCCAGCAGCTCGGGACTAGCGGGGGGAGAGACCCAGTACTTC. The rearrangement uses TRBV5-5 and TRBJ2-5, with 15 positions matching TRBD2. Per germline, CDR1 SGHKS and CDR2 YYEKEE (reference sequence). With 3 bases clipped from V and 4 bases from J, the junction kept 1 base outside the gene matches. The CDR3 has 15 residues.

The V and J genes are TRBV15 and TRBJ2-5; TRBD2 is a possible D gene (6 bases). V lost 1 base, J lost 2 bases, and 8 bases lay in between. The CDR3 is made up of 14 amino acids. From germline, CDR1 is LNHNV and CDR2 YYDKDF (reference sequence). CDR3 sequence: CATSRGGRQETQYF. CDR3 nucleotides: TGTGCCACCAGCAGAGGAGGGAGGCAAGAGACCCAGTACTTC.

The rearrangement links TRBV7-9 to TRBJ1-4; D unresolved. V was pared by 4 bases and J by 7 bases, with 16 bases between. The germline gives CDR1 SEHNR, CDR2 FQNEAQ (reference sequence). The CDR3 length is 15 residues. In DNA, the CDR3 is TGTGCCAGCAGCTCTAGAGACGGTTGGGGTGAAAAACTGTTTTTT. Its protein is CASSSRDGWGEKLFF.

CDR3 DNA sequence: TGCAGCGTTGACCGAACTAGGGGGGGAAGTGAGCAGTTCTTC. Encoded protein: CSVDRTRGGSEQFF. V usage is TRBV29-1 and J usage is TRBJ2-1, with a tentative D call TRBD2 (7 bases). There are 14 residues in the CDR3. Between the trimmed V and J ends, which lost 3 bases and 9 bases, there was a span of 18 bases. The germline V gene has CDR1 SQVTM and CDR2 ANQGSEA.

This clone was counted only a few times. The CDR3 DNA sequence: TGTGCCAGCAGCGCTGTCGGGGGCGCGAAGGAGACCCAGTACTTC. This sequence encodes CASSAVGGAKETQYF. The genes are TRBV5-6 and TRBJ2-5; D could derive from TRBD1 or TRBD2 (6 bases each). V was shortened by 4 bases and J by 5 bases, with 18 bases between the two germline ends. CDR3 length equals 15 residues. Looked up from germline, CDR1 is SGHDT and CDR2 is YYEEEE.

This clone was observed a handful of times. The V call is TRBV5-6, the J call TRBJ1-5; no definite D call. CDR1 is SGHDT and CDR2 is YYEEEE in the germline V gene. V was pared by 1 base and J by 4 bases, with 3 bases between. The CDR3 extends over 12 amino acids. DNA of the CDR3: TGTGCCAGCAGCTTGCGTAATCAGCCCCAGCATTTT. The encoded protein is CASSLRNQPQHF.

This sequence joins TRBV28 and TRBJ1-1; the D gene is possibly TRBD1 (6 bases). Germline CDR1 reads MDHEN; CDR2 reads SYDVKM. The CDR3 loop spans 13 amino acids. The V end lost 6 bases, the J end lost 11 bases, and 19 bases lay between the germline ends. The CDR3 DNA sequence: TGTGCCAGCAGCCTTACATGGGGGGCCGAGGCTTTCTTT. This codes for CASSLTWGAEAFF.

The genes are TRBV6-1 and TRBJ2-5; TRBD1 matches at 8 bases. J lost 2 bases, V lost 2 bases, and 7 bases had no gene match. The CDR3 contains 16 residues. CDR1 is MNHNS, CDR2 SASEGT, per germline. CDR3 in amino acids: CASSESVDRAQETQYF. CDR3 DNA sequence: TGTGCCAGCAGTGAATCTGTGGACAGGGCACAAGAGACCCAGTACTTC.

This sequence joins TRBV5-1 and TRBJ2-3, with D hard to call. The CDR3 is made up of 15 amino acids. Germline V gene data show CDR1 as SGHRS and CDR2 as YFSETQ. With 1 base removed from V and 4 bases from J, the gap between germline ends came to 13 bases. CDR3 protein: CASSLSLTGADTQYF. The CDR3 DNA sequence: TGCGCCAGCAGCTTGTCGCTCACTGGGGCAGATACGCAGTATTTT. The complete variable domain, with remaining parts taken from reference TRBV5-1 and TRBJ2-3, reads KAGVTQTPRYLIKTRGQQVTLSCSPISGHRSVSWYQQTPGQGLQFLFEYFSETQRNKGNFPGRFSGRQFSNSRSEMNVSTLELGDSALYLCASSLSLTGADTQYFGPGTRLTVL.

The genes are TRBV7-2 and TRBJ2-7; D possibly matches TRBD1 or TRBD2 (6 bases each). The germline V gene encodes CDR1 SGHTA and CDR2 FQGNSA. Trimming cost V 7 bases and J 2 bases, with 18 bases left between them. The CDR3 runs to 15 residues. CDR3 sequence reads: CASTLGGSRTYEQYF. For the CDR3, the DNA is TGTGCCAGCACCCTAGGGGGGTCCAGGACCTACGAGCAGTACTTC. Based on the CDR3 plus reference TRBV7-2 and TRBJ2-7, the full variable domain is GAGVSQSPSNKVTEKGKDVELRCDPISGHTALYWYRQSLGQGLEFLIYFQGNSAPDKSGLPSDRFSAERTGGSVSTLTIQRTQQEDSAVYLCASTLGGSRTYEQYFGPGTRLTVT.

V gene TRBV18 combines with J gene TRBJ2-7; D remains ambiguous. The CDR3 is 13 residues long. Germline lookup yields CDR1 KGHSH and CDR2 LQKENI. Between the trimmed V and J ends, which lost 2 bases and 5 bases, there was a span of 10 bases. CDR3 sequence: CASSPGVENEQYF. CDR3 in DNA: TGTGCCAGCTCACCAGGGGTGGAAAACGAGCAGTACTTC.

The V and J genes are TRBV28 and TRBJ2-2, with D possibly matching TRBD1 (5 bases). V was trimmed by 5 bases and J by 5 bases, leaving 12 bases between them. The length of the CDR3 is 14 residues. Germline V CDR1 and CDR2: MDHEN, SYDVKM. CDR3 sequence (DNA): TGTGCCAGCAGTAAGGGGCCCGTGACCGGGGAGCTGTTTTTT. It specifies CASSKGPVTGELFF.

This clone was recorded once. The rearrangement joins TRBV4-3 to TRBJ2-1; TRBD2 aligns across 10 bases. The CDR3 length is 18 residues. CDR1 LGHNA and CDR2 YSLEER come from the germline V gene. V lost 0 bases, J lost 0 bases, and 5 bases stayed unmatched. The DNA of the CDR3 is TGCGCCAGCAGCCAAGATTCGCTAGCGGGGGACTCCTACAATGAGCAGTTCTTC. This gives the protein CASSQDSLAGDSYNEQFF.

The V and J genes are TRBV5-1 and TRBJ1-5; D is ambiguous. Germline CDR1 SGHRS, CDR2 YFSETQ. CDR3 length: 15 residues. V shed 0 bases and J shed 2 bases, with 9 bases lying between them. CDR3 bases: TGCGCCAGCAGCTTGGGGCCCGAGGGCAATCAGCCCCAGCATTTT. It codes for CASSLGPEGNQPQHF. Together with reference TRBV5-1 and TRBJ1-5, the CDR3 gives the full variable domain: KAGVTQTPRYLIKTRGQQVTLSCSPISGHRSVSWYQQTPGQGLQFLFEYFSETQRNKGNFPGRFSGRQFSNSRSEMNVSTLELGDSALYLCASSLGPEGNQPQHFGDGTRLSIL.

The gene calls are TRBV27 and TRBJ1-2, with D possibly being TRBD1 (5 bases). The CDR3 runs to 14 residues. CDR1 MNHEY and CDR2 SMNVEV come from the germline V gene (reference sequence). Trimming left V 3 bases short and J 1 base short, with 9 bases between. The CDR3: CASSFRQSNYGYTF. Written as DNA, the CDR3 is TGTGCCAGCAGTTTCCGACAGAGTAACTATGGCTACACCTTC.

This clone showed up just a few times. The CDR3: CASSERLPTMKTQYF. The CDR3 bases are TGTGCCAGCAGTGAACGGCTCCCCACGATGAAGACCCAGTACTTC. J is TRBJ2-5 and V is TRBV6-1; D is ambiguous. From germline, CDR1 is MNHNS and CDR2 SASEGT. Trimming shortened V by 2 bases and J by 6 bases, and 16 bases separated the two germline ends. The CDR3 consists of 15 residues.

This chain connects TRBV11-3 to TRBJ2-7; D remains ambiguous. Germline V gene sequence: CDR1 SGHNT, CDR2 YENEEA. This CDR3 region has 14 residues. V shed 0 bases and J shed 0 bases, with 6 bases lying between them. This CDR3 is CASSLDSYSYEQYF. The CDR3 DNA sequence: TGTGCCAGCAGCTTAGACTCTTACTCCTACGAGCAGTACTTC. The whole variable domain, remainder taken from reference TRBV11-3 and TRBJ2-7, is EAGVVQSPRYKIIEKKQPVAFWCNPISGHNTLYWYLQNLGQGPELLIRYENEEAVDDSQLPKDRFSAERLKGVDSTLKIQPAELGDSAVYLCASSLDSYSYEQYFGPGTRLTVT.

This chain joins TRBV19 and TRBJ2-5; TRBD2 matches 10 bases. J lost 5 bases, V lost 3 bases, and 6 bases had no gene match. Germline V gene lookup returns CDR1 LNHDA and CDR2 SQIVND (reference sequence). The CDR3 covers 15 residues. The CDR3: CASSIPSGSLETQYF. CDR3 sequence (DNA): TGTGCCAGTAGTATCCCTAGCGGGAGTTTGGAGACCCAGTACTTC. Together with reference TRBV19 and TRBJ2-5, the CDR3 gives the full variable domain: DGGITQSPKYLFRKEGQNVTLSCEQNLNHDAMYWYRQDPGQGLRLIYYSQIVNDFQKGDIAEGYSVSREKKESFPLTVTSAQKNPTAFYLCASSIPSGSLETQYFGPGTRLLVL.

The chain joins TRBV5-1 to TRBJ2-3; TRBD2 aligns across 11 bases. CDR1 and CDR2 from the germline V gene are SGHRS and YFSETQ. With V trimmed by 3 bases and J by 0 bases, 9 bases remained unmatched. This CDR3 is built from 18 residues. CDR3 in DNA: TGCGCCAGCAGCTCCGGGACTAGCGGAGCCATTAGCACAGATACGCAGTATTTT. As protein: CASSSGTSGAISTDTQYF.

This clone was observed a handful of times. The chain employs TRBV11-2 and TRBJ1-6; 7 bases align to TRBD1. Trimming took 5 bases from V and 14 from J; bases not matched to a gene: 3. The length of the CDR3 is 11 residues. Germline V gives CDR1 SGHAT, CDR2 FQNNGV. CDR3 region: CASSRGTALHF. For the CDR3, the DNA is TGTGCCAGCAGCCGGGGGACAGCCCTCCACTTT.

The CDR3 is CASRPTTGEQYF. CDR3 in DNA: TGTGCCAGCAGGCCTACGACAGGCGAGCAGTACTTC. The chain is built from TRBV28 and TRBJ2-7; D may be TRBD1 (6 bases). The CDR3 has 12 amino acids. The ends were cut back, 6 bases at V and 6 bases at J, with 12 bases in the middle. The germline CDR1 and CDR2 sequences are MDHEN and SYDVKM.

The chain couples TRBV6-5 to TRBJ2-2, with D unresolved. This CDR3 spans 14 amino acids. V was trimmed by 2 bases and J by 4 bases, leaving 8 bases between them. CDR1 and CDR2 from the germline V gene are MNHEY and SVGAGI. The CDR3 coding sequence is TGTGCCAGCAGTTACAAGGAGCTCACCGGGGAGCTGTTTTTT. Amino acid sequence: CASSYKELTGELFF.

The chain recombines TRBV5-1 with TRBJ2-5, with 8 bases lining up with TRBD1. Per germline, CDR1 SGHRS and CDR2 YFSETQ. V shed 4 bases, J shed 2 bases, and the junction held 4 bases outside the gene matches. This CDR3 comprises 14 residues. CDR3 region: CASSQGQVQETQYF. The CDR3 nucleotides read TGCGCCAGCAGCCAGGGACAGGTACAAGAGACCCAGTACTTC.

The chain couples TRBV11-2 to TRBJ2-3; D may match TRBD1 or TRBD2 (6 bases each). This CDR3 region has 16 residues. Trimming left V 7 bases short and J 5 bases short, with 22 bases between. Germline V gene lookup returns CDR1 SGHAT and CDR2 FQNNGV. Here the CDR3 reads CASILALVGGGDTQYF. The CDR3 region has the DNA TGTGCCAGCATTCTAGCCCTTGTCGGGGGCGGAGATACGCAGTATTTT.

The CDR3 is CASGPWGNYGYTF. The CDR3 DNA is TGTGCCAGCGGCCCCTGGGGGAACTATGGCTACACCTTC. The genes are TRBV6-5 and TRBJ1-2, with D perhaps TRBD1 (5 bases). The CDR3 has 13 residues. Germline CDR1 reads MNHEY; CDR2 reads SVGAGI. Trimming pared 8 bases from V and 2 bases from J, leaving 12 bases between.

This chain connects TRBV30 to TRBJ2-7; no clear D gene. Per the germline V gene, CDR1 is GTSNPN and CDR2 is SVGIG (reference sequence). V lost 0 bases to trimming and J lost 5 bases, with 5 bases between them. The CDR3 sequence is 11 residues long. DNA for the CDR3: TGTGCCTGGAGTGTATCGAACGAGCAGTACTTC. Translation: CAWSVSNEQYF. The entire variable domain, with the rest obtained from reference TRBV30 and TRBJ2-7, is as follows: SQTIHQWPATLVQPVGSPLSLECTVEGTSNPNLYWYRQAAGRGLQLLFYSVGIGQISSEVPQNLSASRPQDRQFILSSKKLLLSDSGFYLCAWSVSNEQYFGPGTRLTVT.

The rearrangement joins TRBV6-5 to TRBJ1-1, with D uncertain. V shed 0 bases and J shed 1 base, with 9 bases lying between them. The CDR3 contains 15 residues. In germline, CDR1 is MNHEY, CDR2 SVGAGI. The CDR3 nucleotides are TGTGCCAGCAGTTACTCGAGTTCGAGGAACACTGAAGCTTTCTTT. This sequence encodes CASSYSSSRNTEAFF.